This T cell receptor beta chain was retrieved from a study of T cells after posttransplantation cyclophosphamide. Findings and limits, study-wide: Recipient CMV seropositivity and CMV reactivation strongly tracked TRB clonality. Later blood repertoires were often dominated by clones from the donor CD8+ memory compartment. TRB overlap between skin or GI tissue T cells and blood was limited.

This clone was counted many times. Its matching antigen is unknown. The CDR3 totals 11 residues. V lost 3 bases and J 4 bases, leaving 4 bases between the germline ends. The germline V gene has CDR1 SGHDN and CDR2 FVKESK. TCRdb's table, derived via immunoSEQ multiplex PCR, lists solely in-frame clones and lacks some. The sample contains 40,000 to 55,000 clones, none occurring once; about 2.5% lies in the top ten. On the day of bone marrow donation, the related graft donor provided peripheral blood. The clonotype was recovered from a man aged 35-49 years in good health, CMV-negative, and a related stem cell transplant donor. This chain connects TRBV14 to TRBJ2-7; no firm D call. The sample consisted of PBMCs. The CDR3 nucleotides read TGTGCCAGCAGCCAGACATACGAGCAGTACTTC. It yields the protein CASSQTYEQYF.